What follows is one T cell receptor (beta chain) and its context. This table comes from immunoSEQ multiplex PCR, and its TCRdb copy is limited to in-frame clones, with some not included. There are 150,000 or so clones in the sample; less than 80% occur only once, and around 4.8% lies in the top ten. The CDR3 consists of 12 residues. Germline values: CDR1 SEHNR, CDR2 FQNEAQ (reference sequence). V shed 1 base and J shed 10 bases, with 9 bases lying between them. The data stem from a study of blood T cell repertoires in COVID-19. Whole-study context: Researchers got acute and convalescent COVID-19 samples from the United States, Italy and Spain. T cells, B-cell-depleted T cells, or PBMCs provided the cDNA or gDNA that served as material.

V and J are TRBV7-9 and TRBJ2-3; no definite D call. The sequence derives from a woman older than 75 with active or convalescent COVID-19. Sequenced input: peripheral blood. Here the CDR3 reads CASSLGIGPQYF. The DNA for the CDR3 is TGTGCCAGCAGCTTAGGAATTGGCCCGCAGTATTTT.